The 7 T cell receptor beta chains given below trace back to one sample, sequenced in a study of breast tumors, draining lymph nodes, adjacent tissues. TCRdb itself ran the multiplex PCR reads through MiXCR, one entry per CDR3 protein. The sample carries roughly 130,000 distinct CDR3 sequences, less than 35% recorded once. The lymph nodes were axillary draining lymph nodes from breast cancer patients. The sequenced sample was axillary lymph node tissue. These receptors were taken from a female donor with breast cancer. Some clones in this sample may be carry-over from other donors' samples.

About this clonotype itself: A much larger clone lies one base from this, so it may be a read error. The V and J genes are TRBV30 and TRBJ1-3; D remains unclear. The germline CDR1 and CDR2 sequences are GTSNPN and SVGIG (reference sequence). The CDR3 contains 14 residues. The CDR3 protein is CVWSVDSRGNTIYF. The CDR3 DNA follows: TGTGTCTGGAGTGTAGATAGTCGAGGAAACACCATATATTTT.

This clonotype was detected ten times or more. The rearrangement links TRBV14 to TRBJ2-7; no clear D gene. This CDR3 is built from 13 residues. Germline lookup yields CDR1 SGHDN and CDR2 FVKESK. The V end was cut by 0 bases, the J end by 4 bases, with 7 bases between. The CDR3 spells CASSQDRIYEQYV. The DNA for the CDR3 is TGTGCCAGCAGCCAAGATCGCATATACGAGCAGTACGTC.

The chain uses TRBV5-8 and TRBJ2-5; D might be TRBD1 (5 bases). Germline V CDR1 and CDR2: SGHTS, YDEGEE. The CDR3 runs to 13 residues. The V end lost 7 bases, the J end lost 2 bases, and 12 bases lay between the germline ends. The CDR3 bases are TGTGCCAGCCTTATCCGGACACAAGAGACCCAGTACTTC. Amino acids: CASLIRTQETQYF.

V usage is TRBV18 and J usage is TRBJ1-4; 10 bases fit TRBD1. This CDR3 has 14 residues. CDR1 is KGHSH, CDR2 LQKENI, per germline. J was trimmed by 11 bases and V by 3 bases; bases with no gene match: 6. The CDR3 coding sequence is TGTGCCAGCTCACCTGGGACAGGGGAAGAGAAACTGTTTTTT. This encodes CASSPGTGEEKLFF.

A remark on this clonotype: One junction end does not reproduce the germline sequence, and a read error may be involved. This chain links TRBV6-6 with TRBJ1-1; D gene ambiguous. The V gene's germline CDR1 is MNHNY and CDR2 SVGAGI (reference sequence). The CDR3 runs 15 residues. The CDR3 reads CASSEDPGLNTEVFF. The CDR3 DNA is TGTGCCAGCAGTGAGGACCCAGGCCTGAACACTGAAGTTTTCTTT.

This clonotype was seen repeatedly, ten times or more. The chain is built from TRBV7-8 and TRBJ1-2; possible D gene TRBD1, 6 bases. Germline V gene lookup returns CDR1 SGHVS and CDR2 FQNEAQ. Deletions cut 5 bases from V and 0 bases from J, with 13 bases between. This CDR3 has 15 residues. The CDR3 here is CASSHRTEANYGYTF. CDR3 DNA: TGTGCCAGCAGCCATCGGACAGAAGCTAACTATGGCTACACCTTC.

This clonotype was seen repeatedly, ten times or more. The chain uses TRBV2 and TRBJ1-2; possibly TRBD1 for D (5 bases). Trimming removed 6 bases from V and 6 bases from J, with 8 bases in between. Germline CDR1 and CDR2: SNHLY and FYNNEI. The CDR3 extends over 11 amino acids. This CDR3 reads CASSPRDGYTF. The CDR3 DNA reads TGTGCCAGCAGCCCCAGGGATGGCTACACCTTC.